This T cell receptor beta chain was captured by sequencing in a study of cytomegalovirus exposure and HLA in healthy donors (dated by TCRdb to the late 2010s). Looking at the study overall: In an earlier analysis of under 600 of the donors, 250 to 350 Gb of sequence data and 117 million unique TCR beta sequences from 180 million or so T cells were reported. An early release covering 500 to 750 HLA-typed donors comprised approximately 290 gigabases of sequencing data and tens of millions of unique TCR sequences. Of the 300 to 500 genotyped donors, 81% were placed in the genetic ancestry cluster associated with self-reported Caucasian donors. The aim of the study was to test whether cataloging public T cell receptors could identify signatures of past pathogen exposure. The study profiled the T cell repertoires of under 700 subjects by immunosequencing and related them to cytomegalovirus serostatus. Along with the approximately 670-subject first cohort, a separate validation cohort of over 90 different subjects was used. The study combined high-throughput TCR immunosequencing, statistical association of individual TCRs with disease status, and machine learning to predict cytomegalovirus infection status. To study patterns of TCR occurrence, a later analysis re-analyzed previously published TCR beta repertoires from 600 to 750 donors and added high-resolution HLA genotyping. In the later analysis, no new phenotypic data were used to find candidate immune exposures; instead, reliance was placed on TCR beta sequences and their occurrence across donors. An earlier analysis of approximately 580 of the donors used high-throughput TCR beta sequencing to judge whether each TCR beta V gene segment behaved as functional or pseudogenic. Donor age, sex, ethnicity and CMV serostatus were compiled together with the repertoire data. A later genetic analysis took genome-wide SNP genotypes for about 65% of the 666 donors and used that subset as a discovery cohort. Every repertoire in the discovery cohort had been generated on one and the same sequencing platform. HLA typing covered class I and class II loci at four-digit resolution. The number of typed donors differed by locus: about 629-630 for A, B, C, DRB1 and DQB1; 522 for DQA1; about 600 for DPA1; and approximately 450 for DPB1. Roughly 5 DR-DQ haplotypes were treated as single units for association and clustering because of strong linkage in the cohort. Across under 500 genotyped donors of the cohort, an average of about 200,000 unique TCR beta nucleotide sequences per donor were sequenced, and around 19% of those sequences were non-productive. The research as a whole found: Linkage disequilibrium might explain the correlated functional status among segregating V segments, but an unknown experimental factor could not be ruled out. V-gene and J-gene trimming of TCR beta chains was associated with a missense DCLRE1C variant in a later genetic analysis, and the association was replicated in an independent cohort. The sequencing pipeline was judged likely to have produced a cluster of highly shared sequence variants as a technical artifact. A later analysis associated roughly 17,000 TCR beta sequences with specific HLA alleles at a false discovery rate of 0.05. The classifier was reported to diagnose cytomegalovirus status with high specificity and sensitivity in both the original and validation cohorts. A further reported finding was that TCR beta sequences accurately predicted the HLA-A and HLA-B alleles for most subjects in the first cohort. For the cohort, immune exposure information was limited to CMV serostatus. The presence/absence analyses assumed that sequencing depth was roughly uniform across donors, and that assumption may not be true. Compared with the approximately 600-donor mean, donors in an Asian-associated ancestry cluster had fewer N-insertions in productive TCRs, according to a later genetic analysis. Some IMGT-functional V segments, including TRBV6-2 and TRBV6-3, could not be distinguished by the 87-base-pair reads and were therefore excluded. Because HLA typing was unavailable for some donors at each locus, only the typed subset was used in association tests. In the study, about 150 TCR beta chains were listed as associated with cytomegalovirus. In a later analysis, several top co-occurrence clusters were reported to appear linked to parvovirus B19, influenza, CMV and Epstein-Barr virus. Because counts were too low, around 17 rarely observed V segments, including chromosome 9 orphons, were left out of the earlier analysis of over 550 of the donors. Compared with equally common non-associated chains, HLA-associated TCR beta chains in a later analysis were more clonally expanded and had lower generation probabilities. Assigning TCR associations to individual alleles was difficult when HLA alleles, especially DR and DQ, strongly co-occurred. Across donors, most TCR sequences were observed very rarely, whereas some public TCRs were present in many individuals. This cohort had only TCR beta chains sequenced, and the lack of alpha or paired-chain data limited which features could be detected. In a later analysis, the rate of TCR association differed among HLA loci, with DRB1 alleles having the most associated TCRs and HLA-C alleles having the fewest. Three of the identified cytomegalovirus-associated TCR beta chains were confirmed in vitro to be specific for cytomegalovirus antigens. In an earlier analysis of roughly 500 of the donors, most TCR beta V segments appeared in productive rearrangements about 87% or about 30% of the time, broadly matching IMGT annotations. The authors suggested that the approach could potentially be generalized to other disease states and immunological phenotypes. According to a later analysis, most CMV-associated TCR beta chains appeared to be HLA-restricted, and the HLA associations seemed to be driven largely by CMV exposure.

In total, approximately 690 healthy bone marrow donors made up the cohort. At the time of sampling, all cohort members were nominally healthy, though unrecorded immune exposures were likely present. The donor was CMV seronegative and was included in the group of several hundred seronegative cohort members. A peripheral blood sample was collected from each donor, and TCR beta sequencing was performed on peripheral blood mononuclear cells. The Qiagen DNeasy Blood Extraction Kit was used to extract genomic DNA from the blood cell samples. Libraries were built with the immunoSEQ multiplex PCR assay. The multiplex PCR relied on a mix of 60 forward primers for TCR Vbeta segments and 13 reverse primers for TCR Jbeta segments. Amplification of the CDR3 region of rearranged TCR beta genes was performed with a multiplex PCR assay on genomic DNA. Amplified TCR beta libraries were sequenced as 87-base-pair reads on the Illumina HiSeq System. Per the authors' processing: A later analysis counted 75 million to 100 million unique TCR beta chains across the 666 repertoires, and 9 million to 14 million of these chains were shared by at least two donors. A nearest-neighbor algorithm error-corrected the raw reads and collapsed the reads into unique sequences, merging closely related sequences to remove PCR and sequencing errors. Alignment of CDR3 sequences to IMGT reference sequences was used to assign V, D and J gene segments. For a sequence to be retained, a match of at least six nucleotides to both a V gene segment and a J gene segment was required. A rearrangement was called productive if the CDR3 had no stop codons and remained in frame with V and J, and every other rearrangement was called non-productive. CDR3 was defined by IMGT convention, running from the second conserved V-encoded cysteine to the conserved J-encoded phenylalanine. In an earlier analysis of around 570 of the donors, sequences lacking an unambiguous match to a single V gene segment were excluded. In an earlier analysis of 500 to 750 of the donors, V segments were called functional above 56.7% productive rearrangements and were called segregating when the between-donor standard deviation exceeded 5%. A statistical classification framework was developed to diagnose cytomegalovirus status using the catalog of TCR beta chain sequences. A later analysis assigned V and J genes by comparing TCR nucleotide sequences with IMGT/GENE-DB human TR gene sequences. A later analysis assigned CDR3 sequences and most-parsimonious VDJ recombination scenarios with the TCRdist pipeline. In a later analysis, each TCR beta chain was defined by its CDR3 amino acid sequence together with its V-gene family, and reads lacking a unique V-gene family were excluded. As a way to deal with suspected cross-contamination and a sequencing artifact, a later analysis dropped hundreds of nucleotide sequences that were highly shared and had low generation probability. In a later analysis, a clonal expansion index was calculated for each public chain from normalized within-repertoire ranks of inferred template counts. A later analysis computed generation probabilities with a VDJ recombination model fitted to out-of-frame rearrangements, and checked the results against IGoR. In a later analysis, TCR-TCR, TCR-HLA and TCR-CMV co-occurrence was scored with hypergeometric tests, and a repertoire-size bias correction was applied to TCR pairs. False discovery rates were estimated in a later analysis by permuting HLA or CMV assignments 20 times. In a later analysis, co-occurring TCRs were grouped using DBSCAN, with TCRdist sequence similarity added in when clustering inside HLA-allele-positive subsets. Repertoires with fewer than 30,000 or more than 120,000 public chains were left out of co-occurrence clustering, as were a handful of repertoires with anomalous nucleotide sharing. Entries here come from immuneACCESS through TCRdb and include only in-frame sequences with V and J called. Some clones fail to appear in such tables; in the studies checked, an unresolved V gene covers under half of the shortfall, and the cause of the remainder is unknown. The V and J calls and clone size were taken over from that table, and D and trimming were inferred from the DNA. The sample profile shows about 130,000 clones; 75% to 85% of them were found once. 2% to 3% of the sample is taken by the ten largest.

On this clone itself: It has no known antigen specificity. No much larger clonotype is one base removed from it; base qualities were not supplied.

V and J are truncated by 5 bases and 1 base respectively, leaving an intervening sequence of 8 bases. Inclusive of the bounding cysteine and phenylalanine, the CDR3 is 12 residues long. Only the CDR3 part of the read is kept: 36 bases, read in frame from the first base. Via the germline V gene (reference sequence), CDR1 is GTSNPN and CDR2 SVGIG. The receptor comes from a man in his thirties or forties in good health and CMV-seronegative. Input material: PBMCs. The chain is made from TRBV30 and TRBJ1-2; TRBD1 is perhaps the D gene, given 6 matching bases. The DNA reads as follows: TGTGCCTGGGTACAGGGTAACTATGGCTACACCTTC. This encodes CAWVQGNYGYTF.